This T cell receptor (beta chain) was sequenced for a study of OX40 agonist ivuxolimab in advanced cancers. Study-wide results and caveats: It was also the case that some nonresponders had low normalized T-cell clonal expansion.

This CDR3 comprises 18 residues. Germline assignment: CDR1 SGHRS and CDR2 YFSETQ. Trimming shortened V by 1 base and J by 5 bases, and 24 bases separated the two germline ends. Measured with immunoSEQ multiplex PCR; TCRdb has only the in-frame clones, and not every one. Among 130,000 or so clones, about 92% were seen once, and the ten largest hold more than 0.9%. Exclusion applied to patients with autoimmune disease history or systemic immunosuppression. Comments on this clone: Its antigen is not identified.

Here the sequenced sample was CD4+ or CD8+ T cells sorted from blood, taken in a trial of the OX40 agonist ivuxolimab. This rearrangement joins TRBV5-1 to TRBJ2-5; a weak D match, TRBD2 (6 bases). The TCR sequence derives from an adult with an advanced solid tumor such as melanoma, head and neck, liver or kidney cancer. The CDR3 is CASSLKVGSDLRGETQYF. In DNA form, the CDR3 reads TGCGCCAGCAGCTTGAAGGTGGGGAGCGACCTCCGGGGGGAGACCCAGTACTTC. Full variable domain (outside the CDR3, taken from reference TRBV5-1 and TRBJ2-5): KAGVTQTPRYLIKTRGQQVTLSCSPISGHRSVSWYQQTPGQGLQFLFEYFSETQRNKGNFPGRFSGRQFSNSRSEMNVSTLELGDSALYLCASSLKVGSDLRGETQYFGPGTRLLVL.